This TCR beta chain originates from a study of regulatory T cells in long-lasting Graves disease. Looking at the study overall: Graves' patients diagnosed newly had used antithyroid drugs under 3 months.

Stated time point: newly diagnosed GD, antithyroid drugs for less than 3 months. Scientists built the TCR library using RNA that was extracted from PBMCs. Arm-PCR with iRepertoire HTBI primers amplified the CDR3 regions for these TCR beta libraries. In TCRdb, the multiplex PCR reads were re-called with MiXCR into one record per CDR3 protein. The sample records a few hundred thousand distinct CDR3 sequences, about a sixth being singletons. This clonotype was counted many times. The germline V and J ends were trimmed by 4 bases and 1 base, with 14 bases remaining between them. This CDR3 has 16 residues. From germline, CDR1 is SGDLS and CDR2 YYNGEE. A further study also used this sample, focusing on T cells in Graves' hyperthyroidism and ophthalmopathy. In that study: Most thyroid clonotypes with frequency above 0.001 were detected in blood.

The chain employs TRBV9 and TRBJ2-2, with D perhaps being TRBD1 or TRBD2 (6 bases each). The sequencing used peripheral blood mononuclear cells (PBMCs), collected at new diagnosis, from a patient treated with antithyroid drugs. This receptor was taken from a man aged 40-50 years with Graves disease. The CDR3 nucleotides read TGTGCCAGCAGCCCAAGGGGGGCAGGGAACACCGGGGAGCTGTTTTTT. Encoded protein: CASSPRGAGNTGELFF.